This is a list of T cell receptor beta chains from one sample in a study of glioma-infiltrating T cells. TCRdb re-derived calls from the multiplex PCR reads in MiXCR, one entry per CDR3 protein. The data contain more than 350,000 distinct CDR3 sequences, 41% of them singletons. Sequencing was carried out using glioma tissue, nonneoplastic brain tissue, or PBMCs (not recorded which). Source of these receptors: a human donor with low-grade glioma or glioblastoma, undergoing nonglioma brain surgery, or in good health (not recorded which). The CDR3 runs from the conserved cysteine through the conserved F or W. A D gene is named only where the DNA matches it firmly. Only some rows state a clone size, as once, few, many or a class for expanded clones.

j_call cdr3_length clone_size d_call v_call cdr3_aa cdr3_nt
TRBJ2-2 17 many TRBD2 TRBV7-3 CASSLLKSGREAGELFF TGTGCCAGCAGCTTATTGAAGAGCGGGAGGGAAGCCGGGGAGCTGTTTTTT
TRBJ2-3 16 - - TRBV28 CAGSPLGQGRTDTQYF TGTGCCGGCAGCCCCCTGGGGCAGGGTCGCACAGATACGCAGTATTTT
TRBJ2-1 17 many TRBD2 TRBV20-1 CSARDPSGTSSYNEQFF TGCAGTGCTAGAGACCCTAGCGGAACGAGCTCCTACAATGAGCAGTTCTTC
TRBJ1-5 16 few - TRBV2 CASSEFRDRLNQPQHF TGTGCCAGCAGTGAATTTCGGGACCGCCTAAATCAGCCCCAGCATTTT
TRBJ1-2 13 - TRBD1 TRBV25-1 CASRDDREDGYTF TGTGCCAGCAGGGACGACAGGGAGGACGGCTACACCTTC
TRBJ2-3 15 few - TRBV11-2 CASSLVLSAGDTQYF TGTGCCAGCAGCTTAGTGCTCTCAGCGGGAGATACGCAGTATTTT
TRBJ2-7 13 - - TRBV4-1 CASSHLASYEQYF TGCGCCAGCAGCCATCTAGCTTCCTACGAGCAGTACTTC
TRBJ1-5 18 many TRBD1 TRBV15 CATSRGVRDRLSNQPQHF TGTGCCACCAGCAGAGGAGTCCGGGACAGACTATCCAATCAGCCCCAGCATTTT
TRBJ2-1 15 many - TRBV5-4 CASHRAVSSYNEQFF TGTGCCAGCCACCGGGCGGTCAGCTCCTACAATGAGCAGTTCTTC
TRBJ2-1 11 - - TRBV7-2 CASSLEYEQFF TGTGCCAGCAGCTTAGAGTATGAGCAGTTCTTC
TRBJ2-3 13 - TRBD2 TRBV29-1 CSIRTRLTGTQYF TGCAGCATCCGGACTAGGCTTACGGGTACGCAGTATTTT
TRBJ2-2 16 - TRBD2 TRBV7-9 CASSPIAGAGTGELFF TGTGCCAGCAGCCCCATAGCGGGAGCTGGCACCGGGGAGCTGTTTTTT
TRBJ2-2 15 - TRBD2 TRBV12-3/TRBV12-4 CASTQTSVTTGELFF TGTGCCAGCACCCAGACTAGCGTTACCACCGGGGAGCTGTTTTTT
TRBJ1-1 16 - - TRBV5-1 CASSLAVRVGNTEAFF TGCGCCAGCAGCTTGGCCGTTAGGGTCGGTAACACTGAAGCTTTCTTT
TRBJ2-5 14 many TRBD2 TRBV6-1 CASSLTGGQETQYF TGTGCCAGCAGTCTAACGGGGGGGCAAGAGACCCAGTACTTC
TRBJ2-7 14 - - TRBV6-2/TRBV6-3 CASSYPRSSYKQYF TGTGCCAGCAGTTACCCAAGGTCCTCCTACAAGCAGTACTTC
TRBJ2-3 13 - - TRBV27 CATSDHGTDTQYF TGTGCCACCAGTGATCACGGCACAGATACGCAGTATTTT
TRBJ1-1 15 - - TRBV6-5 CASTPWQSPNTKAFF TGTGCCAGCACCCCATGGCAGAGCCCGAACACTAAAGCTTTCTTT
TRBJ1-3 15 many - TRBV6-2/TRBV6-3 CASCLGGASGNTIYF TGTGCCAGCTGTCTTGGGGGAGCCTCTGGAAACACCATATATTTT
TRBJ1-2 16 few TRBD1 TRBV20-1 CSARVGQATWLYGYTF TGCAGTGCTAGAGTCGGACAGGCGACTTGGCTCTATGGCTACACCTTC
TRBJ2-1 14 - TRBD2 TRBV24-1 CATSLAGGANEQFF TGTGCCACCAGTCTTGCGGGAGGGGCAAATGAGCAGTTCTTC
TRBJ2-7 15 - - TRBV7-2 CASSLAGTVQGEQYF TGTGCCAGCAGCTTAGCGGGGACCGTACAGGGCGAGCAGTACTTC
TRBJ2-7 15 few - TRBV7-2 CASSLLQGGGYEQYF TGTGCCAGCAGCTTACTCCAGGGTGGAGGCTACGAGCAGTACTTC
TRBJ2-1 14 - - TRBV5-1 CASNDGFSYNEQFF TGCGCCAGCAATGACGGGTTCTCCTACAATGAGCAGTTCTTC
TRBJ1-5 14 - - TRBV12-3/TRBV12-4 CASRGRVEGQPQHF TGTGCCAGCAGAGGCAGGGTGGAGGGTCAGCCCCAGCATTTT
TRBJ1-5 15 - - TRBV24-1 CATSDYAYSNQPQHF TGTGCCACCAGTGATTATGCCTATAGCAATCAGCCCCAGCATTTT
TRBJ1-4 13 few - TRBV7-8 CASSGTANEKLFF TGTGCCAGCAGCGGTACAGCTAATGAAAAACTGTTTTTT
TRBJ2-5 14 - TRBD1 TRBV7-3 CASSPHRGQETQYF TGTGCCAGCAGCCCGCACAGGGGGCAAGAGACCCAGTACTTC
TRBJ2-5 13 few - TRBV20-1 CSARGGTQETQYF TGCAGTGCTAGAGGGGGTACCCAAGAGACCCAGTACTTC
TRBJ2-1 16 many TRBD2 TRBV28 CASSSGLAGNYNEQFF TGTGCCAGCAGCTCGGGACTAGCGGGGAACTACAATGAGCAGTTCTTC
TRBJ2-1 16 - TRBD2 TRBV19 CASSFRAGAGYNEQFF TGTGCCAGTAGCTTCAGAGCGGGGGCCGGCTACAATGAGCAGTTCTTC
TRBJ1-2 12 many - TRBV20-1 CSARNGDYGYTF TGCAGTGCTAGAAACGGAGACTATGGCTACACCTTC
TRBJ1-5 16 - TRBD1 TRBV19 CASSIIPQGSNQPQHF TGTGCCAGTAGTATCATTCCACAGGGGAGCAATCAGCCCCAGCATTTT
TRBJ2-1 14 - - TRBV27 CASSLNPDYNEQFF TGTGCCAGCAGTTTAAACCCGGATTACAATGAGCAGTTCTTC
TRBJ2-1 12 few TRBD2 TRBV7-2 CASLTSGNEQFF TGTGCCAGCCTGACTAGCGGCAATGAGCAGTTCTTC
TRBJ2-5 14 few - TRBV20-1 CSALPDPYEETQYF TGCAGTGCCCTGCCAGATCCCTACGAAGAGACCCAGTACTTC
TRBJ1-6 16 - TRBD1 TRBV10-3 CAISYDRDLYNSPLHF TGTGCCATCTCCTACGACAGGGACCTTTATAATTCACCCCTCCACTTT
TRBJ1-6 15 - TRBD1 TRBV4-1 CASSQVAGGLAPLHF TGCGCCAGCAGCCAAGTAGCAGGGGGTTTGGCACCCCTCCACTTT
TRBJ1-5 16 - TRBD1 TRBV19 CASSTLRQGPNQPQHF TGTGCCAGTAGTACTCTACGACAGGGGCCGAATCAGCCCCAGCATTTT
TRBJ2-3 13 - TRBD1 TRBV29-1 CSVSGGQGDTQCF TGCAGCGTTTCAGGGGGTCAGGGAGATACGCAGTGTTTT
TRBJ2-1 16 - TRBD2 TRBV28 CASSRVAGDPYNEQFF TGTGCCAGCAGTAGAGTAGCGGGAGACCCCTACAATGAGCAGTTCTTC
TRBJ2-2 14 few - TRBV4-1 CASSQGWATGELFF TGCGCCAGCAGCCAAGGTTGGGCCACCGGGGAGCTGTTTTTT
TRBJ2-7 13 few TRBD1 TRBV15 CATRRGQAYEQYF TGTGCCACCAGGAGGGGACAGGCCTACGAGCAGTACTTC
TRBJ2-7 19 few TRBD2 TRBV4-1 CASSQVPSLGLAGTYEQYF TGCGCCAGCAGCCAAGTCCCCTCCCTCGGACTAGCGGGGACCTACGAGCAGTACTTC